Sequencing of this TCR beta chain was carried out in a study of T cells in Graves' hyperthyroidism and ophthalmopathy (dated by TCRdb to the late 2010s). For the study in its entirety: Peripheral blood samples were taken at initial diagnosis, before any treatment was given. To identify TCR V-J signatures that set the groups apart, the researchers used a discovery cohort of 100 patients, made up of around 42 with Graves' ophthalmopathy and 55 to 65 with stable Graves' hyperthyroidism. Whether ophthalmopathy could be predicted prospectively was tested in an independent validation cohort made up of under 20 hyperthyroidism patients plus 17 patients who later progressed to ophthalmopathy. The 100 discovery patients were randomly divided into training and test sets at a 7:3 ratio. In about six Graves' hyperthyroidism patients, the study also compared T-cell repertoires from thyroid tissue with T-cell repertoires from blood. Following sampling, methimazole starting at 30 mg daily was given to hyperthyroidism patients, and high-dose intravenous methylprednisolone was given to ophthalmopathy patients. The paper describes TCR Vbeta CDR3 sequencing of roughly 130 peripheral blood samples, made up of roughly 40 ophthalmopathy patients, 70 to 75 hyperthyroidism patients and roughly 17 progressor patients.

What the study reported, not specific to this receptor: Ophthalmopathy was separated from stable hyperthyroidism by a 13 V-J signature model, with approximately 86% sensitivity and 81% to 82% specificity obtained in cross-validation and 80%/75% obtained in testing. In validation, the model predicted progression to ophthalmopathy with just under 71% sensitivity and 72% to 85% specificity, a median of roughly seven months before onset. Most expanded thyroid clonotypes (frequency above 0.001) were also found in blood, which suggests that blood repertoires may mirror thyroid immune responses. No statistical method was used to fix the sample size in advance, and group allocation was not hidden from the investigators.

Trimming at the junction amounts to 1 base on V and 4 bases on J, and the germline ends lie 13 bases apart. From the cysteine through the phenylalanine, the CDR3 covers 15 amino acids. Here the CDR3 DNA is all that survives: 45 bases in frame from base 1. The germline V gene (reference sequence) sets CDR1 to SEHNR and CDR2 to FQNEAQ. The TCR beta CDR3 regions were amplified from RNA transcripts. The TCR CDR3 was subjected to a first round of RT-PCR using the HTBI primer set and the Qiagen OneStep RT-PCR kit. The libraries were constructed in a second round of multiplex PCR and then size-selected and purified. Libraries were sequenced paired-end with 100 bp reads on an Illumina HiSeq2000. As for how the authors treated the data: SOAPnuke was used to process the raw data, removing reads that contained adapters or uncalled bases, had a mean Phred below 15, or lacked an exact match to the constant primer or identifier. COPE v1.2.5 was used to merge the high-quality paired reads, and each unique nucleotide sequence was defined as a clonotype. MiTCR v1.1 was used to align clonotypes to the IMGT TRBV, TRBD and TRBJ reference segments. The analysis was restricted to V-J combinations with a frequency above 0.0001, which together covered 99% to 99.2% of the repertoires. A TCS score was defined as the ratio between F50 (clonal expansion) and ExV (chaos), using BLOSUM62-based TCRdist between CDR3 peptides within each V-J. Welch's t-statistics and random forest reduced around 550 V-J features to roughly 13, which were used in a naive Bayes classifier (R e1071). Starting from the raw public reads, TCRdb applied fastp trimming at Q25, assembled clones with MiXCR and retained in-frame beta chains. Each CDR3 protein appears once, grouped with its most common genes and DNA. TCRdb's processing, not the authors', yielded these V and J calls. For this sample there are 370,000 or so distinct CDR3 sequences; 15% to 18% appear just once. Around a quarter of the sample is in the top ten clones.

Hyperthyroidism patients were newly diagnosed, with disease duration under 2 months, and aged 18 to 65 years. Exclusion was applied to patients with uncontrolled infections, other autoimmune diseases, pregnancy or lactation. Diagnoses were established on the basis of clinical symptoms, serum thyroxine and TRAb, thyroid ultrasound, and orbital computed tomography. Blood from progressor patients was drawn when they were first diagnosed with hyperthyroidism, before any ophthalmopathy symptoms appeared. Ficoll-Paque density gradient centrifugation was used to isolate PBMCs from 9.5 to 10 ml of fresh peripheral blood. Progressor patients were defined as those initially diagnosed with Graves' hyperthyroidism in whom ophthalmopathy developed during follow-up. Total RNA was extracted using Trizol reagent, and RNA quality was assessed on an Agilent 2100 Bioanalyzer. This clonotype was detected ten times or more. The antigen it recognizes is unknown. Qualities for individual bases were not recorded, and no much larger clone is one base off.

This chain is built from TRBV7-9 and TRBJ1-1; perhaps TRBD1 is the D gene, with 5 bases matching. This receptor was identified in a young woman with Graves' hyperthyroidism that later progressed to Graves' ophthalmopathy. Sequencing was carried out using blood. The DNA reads TGTGCCAGCAGCTTAGGGAGTTCAGGGACCACTGAAGCTTTCTTT. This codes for CASSLGSSGTTEAFF.